The T cell receptor (beta chain) under discussion was sequenced for a study of cytomegalovirus exposure and HLA in healthy donors. Study outcomes and limitations: With DRB1 most and HLA-C fewest, TCR association rates differed between HLA loci in a later analysis. The authors excluded some V segments, including TRBV6-2 and TRBV6-3, as indistinguishable. Clonal expansion, a later analysis showed, was greater in HLA-associated TCR beta chains than in equally common others.

The primer mix had 60 Vbeta and 13 Jbeta primers. The assay was immunoSEQ multiplex PCR, and TCRdb's table has in-frame clones only and misses some. The table includes about 90,000 clones, about two thirds detected once. This CDR3 comprises 12 residues. V was trimmed by 7 bases and J by 6 bases, leaving 9 bases between them. Germline V gene lookup returns CDR1 LNHDA and CDR2 SQIVND (reference sequence). Worth noting for this clone: Its antigen remains unidentified.

The receptor was isolated from a woman aged 25 to 39 in good health and CMV-seropositive. The sequencing input was PBMCs. This chain joins TRBV19 and TRBJ2-2, with no clear D. CDR3 region: CASMELPGELFF. The CDR3 DNA follows: TGTGCCAGTATGGAGTTACCCGGGGAGCTGTTTTTT.